This entry concerns a single T cell receptor (beta chain). This clone was recorded only once. This receptor's antigen is unknown. No base quality information exists; no much larger clone differs at one position. The time point label for this specimen denotes: roughly 2 years on ibrutinib. For TCR beta library preparation, 1.5 to 2 micrograms of genomic DNA was extracted from cryopreserved PBMCs. Longitudinal blood samples from CLL patients receiving ibrutinib monotherapy were subjected to high-throughput TCR beta sequencing. The patients took part in an open-label, single-center phase 2 trial of ibrutinib monotherapy. These data come from a study of cytotoxic CD8 clonotypes in ibrutinib-treated CLL (dated by TCRdb to 2020 to 2022). With regard to the full study: The cohort included some 14 treatment-naive and fewer than 12 relapsed/refractory patients; roughly 17 were IGHV unmutated. Partial responses were observed in approximately 24 patients and complete responses in 2; after a median follow-up of about 69 months, remission was maintained in approximately 14 patients and progression was observed in approximately 12. The response samples were drawn at a median of approximately twelve months into treatment, with a range of about 6 to 36 months. Samples averaged roughly 260,000 productive templates and approximately 100,000 productive rearrangements. Of the approximately 94 people in the trial, 25 to 30 had longitudinal samples available. Cryopreserved peripheral blood mononuclear cells were obtained prior to treatment, at the time of response, and at either disease progression or sustained remission. Patients were still on ibrutinib when every remission and progressive disease sample was collected.

V is clipped by 0 bases and J by 2 bases, and the sequence between their germline boundaries is 8 bases long. CDR1 and CDR2, per the germline V gene, are SGHRS and YFSETQ. The CDR3, from cysteine to phenylalanine, totals 15 residues. Only CDR3 DNA is held: 45 bases, read in frame from base 1. A MiSeq instrument was used for deep resolution sequencing, which targeted depths ranging from 1 in 1 million up to 1 in 200,000 T cells, with coverage averaging 10x for each clonotype. The immunoSEQ hsTCRB Kit was used to generate TCR beta libraries. Processing in the source paper ran as follows. The data were analyzed with ImmunoSEQ Analyzer and ImmunoSEQ Data Assistant, and V, D and J gene assignments followed IMGT definitions. Clonality, which ranges from 0 to 1, was calculated by subtracting the normalized Shannon entropy of productive rearrangement frequencies from one. Public clonotype analysis was restricted to overrepresented clonotypes comprising at least 0.05% of each patient's repertoire. Some 13 age-matched healthy donor repertoires from immuneACCESS served as clonality controls. Not all clones reach the TCRdb copy of this immuneACCESS table, which keeps in-frame sequences only. Checked studies attribute under half of the gap to unresolved V genes and leave the rest unexplained. The V and J calls and clone size come from that table; D and trimming were worked out from the DNA. For this sample there are around 250,000 clones; under 80% appear just once. Of the sample, 15% to 19% falls within the top ten clones.

Here is what the overall study found, with its caveats: At baseline, clonality was higher than in age-matched healthy donors and showed a strong correlation with circulating CD8+ T-cell counts. Sampling times were not matched between patients in sustained remission and patients whose disease was progressing, and lymph node repertoires were not examined. At ibrutinib response clonality went up, during sustained remission it held steady, and at progression it dropped back toward baseline. Public clonotypes were rare and either contracted or stayed stable during treatment, and the rise in clonality at ibrutinib response reflected the expansion of private clonotypes.

The sequencing here drew on PBMCs, taken after 24 months of ibrutinib treatment. The receptor chain draws on TRBV5-1 and TRBJ2-2, with the D gene not clear enough to name. This clonotype was sampled from a human donor with chronic lymphocytic leukemia. The CDR3 reads as follows: CASSLGRHNTGELFF. The DNA reads TGCGCCAGCAGCTTGGGAAGACATAACACCGGGGAGCTGTTTTTT.